One and the same sample provided the 32 T cell receptor beta chains below, sequenced in a study of shared clonotypes between healthy human individuals. Sequenced by immunoSEQ multiplex PCR; TCRdb stores in-frame clones only, minus some. The sample holds 650,000 to 800,000 clones, 55% to 80% seen once. Input material: memory CD4+ T cells sorted from blood. Subset reported: CD45RA-negative fraction. The receptors originated from a woman under 40 in good health.

The chain couples TRBV2 to TRBJ1-4; 9 bases line up with TRBD1. Germline V gene lookup returns CDR1 SNHLY and CDR2 FYNNEI. Trimming removed 5 bases from V and 8 bases from J; junction bases left unmatched: 6. The CDR3 is 14 amino acids. The CDR3 DNA reads as TGTGCCAGCAGTAACCGGGACAGGGCGGAAAAACTGTTTTTT. Translation gives CASSNRDRAEKLFF.

The table lists this clone with a few counts. Other DNA sequences in the same sample also yield this CDR3. This rearrangement joins TRBV7-2 to TRBJ2-7, with a possible D match to TRBD1 (5 bases). The germline gives CDR1 SGHTA, CDR2 FQGNSA. CDR3 length: 14 residues. The V and J ends lost 4 bases and 4 bases respectively, with 14 bases between them. The CDR3 sequence: CASSSQRDSYEQYF. In nucleotides, the CDR3 is TGTGCCAGCAGCTCCCAACGAGACAGTTACGAGCAGTACTTC.

The chain is built from TRBV9 and TRBJ2-5; TRBD2 matches at 8 bases. The germline gives CDR1 SGDLS, CDR2 YYNGEE. The CDR3 length is 13 residues. After removal of 3 bases from V and 11 bases from J, the junction contained 9 bases not matched to a gene. CDR3 sequence: CASSGPASGQQYF. The CDR3 nucleotides are TGTGCCAGCAGCGGGCCGGCTAGCGGGCAGCAGTACTTC.

This clone appeared once. The chain carries TRBV21-1 and TRBJ1-5. TRBV21-1 is tagged as a pseudogene. The CDR3 length is 18 residues. CDR3 protein: CASSKAGRGRSSNQPQHF. DNA for the CDR3: TGTGCCAGCAGCAAAGCTGGTCGGGGGCGAAGTAGCAATCAGCCCCAGCATTTT.

The CDR3 DNA is TGTGCCAGCAGCCCCAAGTGGGGGGGTAGCACAGATACGCAGTATTTT. Translating gives CASSPKWGGSTDTQYF. The chain employs TRBV7-9 and TRBJ2-3; 7 nucleotides agree with TRBD2. The germline V gene has CDR1 SEHNR and CDR2 FQNEAQ (reference sequence). V dropped 5 bases and J dropped 0; count of bases not matched to a gene: 8. The CDR3 contains 16 residues.

This clone was detected only a few times. The gene calls are TRBV6-6 and TRBJ1-5; TRBD1 might be the D (6 bases). The CDR3 runs 15 residues. Germline V gene sequence: CDR1 MNHNY, CDR2 SVGAGI (reference sequence). Trimming stripped 8 bases from V and 1 base from J, with 15 bases between. For the CDR3, the DNA is TGTGCCAGCTGTTGGACAGAAGGGAGCAATCAGCCCCAGCATTTT. Protein product: CASCWTEGSNQPQHF.

This clone has only one observation. The CDR3: CASGKDSARNGYTF. The CDR3 nucleotides are TGTGCCAGCGGGAAGGACAGCGCTCGAAATGGCTACACCTTC. The rearrangement links TRBV9 to TRBJ1-2, with D maybe TRBD1 (6 bases). The V end was cut by 7 bases, the J end by 6 bases, with 19 bases between. Germline V CDR1 and CDR2: SGDLS, YYNGEE. This CDR3 has 14 amino acids.

The chain is built from TRBV2 and TRBJ2-2, with D perhaps TRBD2 (5 bases). V lost 0 bases and J lost 7, with 12 bases in between. The CDR3 consists of 15 residues. Germline CDR1 reads SNHLY; CDR2 reads FYNNEI. DNA for the CDR3: TGTGCCAGCAGTGAAGCATCTCGGGGTGGCGGGGAGCTGTTTTTT. Its protein product is CASSEASRGGGELFF.

There are many counts of this clone. The same CDR3 can be traced to other DNA sequences in this sample. The chain recombines TRBV5-1 with TRBJ1-2; no clear D gene. CDR3 size: 13 residues. V lost 7 bases to trimming and J lost 0 bases, with 10 bases between them. Germline V gene data show CDR1 as SGHRS and CDR2 as YFSETQ. CDR3 sequence reads: CASSGTANYGYTF. CDR3 nucleotide sequence: TGCGCCAGCTCAGGTACCGCTAACTATGGCTACACCTTC.

This sequence joins TRBV2 and TRBJ2-5, with 12 bases identical to TRBD2. Germline trimming cut 8 bases from V and 2 bases from J; bases unmatched to any gene: 3. The germline V gene has CDR1 SNHLY and CDR2 FYNNEI. The CDR3 is made up of 14 amino acids. As DNA, the CDR3 is TGTGCCAGCTACGGGACTAGCGGGCAAGAGACCCAGTACTTC. As protein: CASYGTSGQETQYF. Full variable domain (remainder filled in from reference TRBV2 and TRBJ2-5): EPEVTQTPSHQVTQMGQEVILRCVPISNHLYFYWYRQILGQKVEFLVSFYNNEISEKSEIFDDQFSVERPDGSNFTLKIRSTKLEDSAMYFCASYGTSGQETQYFGPGTRLLVL.

This chain connects TRBV30 to TRBJ2-5; 9 bases line up with TRBD1. The J call may be faulty, since TRBJ2-7 better matches the DNA end. This CDR3 region has 14 residues. CDR1 and CDR2 (germline): GTSNPN, SVGIG (reference sequence). This CDR3 reads CAWARTGVSYEQYF. In DNA form, the CDR3 reads TGTGCCTGGGCAAGGACAGGGGTGTCCTACGAGCAGTACTTC.

About this clone: This same CDR3 is encoded by further DNA sequences in the sample. This rearrangement joins TRBV5-1 to TRBJ2-5, with D possibly being TRBD2 (5 bases). Germline CDR1 is SGHRS and CDR2 is YFSETQ. This CDR3 has 13 amino acids. The V end lost 2 bases, the J end lost 3 bases, and 8 bases lay between the germline ends. The CDR3 here is CASSFSGEETQYF. CDR3 nucleotides: TGCGCCAGCAGCTTTTCCGGGGAAGAGACCCAGTACTTC.

This clone showed up just a few times. This chain joins TRBV11-2 and TRBJ1-3, with D hard to call. The CDR3 consists of 18 residues. The germline V gene has CDR1 SGHAT and CDR2 FQNNGV. V lost 4 bases to trimming and J lost 0 bases, with 19 bases between them. In nucleotides, the CDR3 is TGTGCCAGCAGCTCCCCACCACGGAATAATGTCTCTGGAAACACCATATATTTT. This gives the protein CASSSPPRNNVSGNTIYF.

CDR3 nucleotide sequence: TGCGCCAGCAGTCCCAGGACTGGAGGGAACACCGGGGAGCTGTTTTTT. Translated, it gives CASSPRTGGNTGELFF. The chain combines TRBV5-1 with TRBJ2-2; the D gene is possibly TRBD2 (5 bases). The germline CDR1 and CDR2 sequences are SGHRS and YFSETQ. Trimming left V 5 bases short and J 1 base short, with 15 bases between. This CDR3 is built from 16 residues.

This clone was picked up many times. The J gene is TRBJ1-5, the V gene TRBV19; 7 nucleotides line up with TRBD1. Per the germline V gene, CDR1 is LNHDA and CDR2 is SQIVND (reference sequence). CDR3 length: 14 residues. The chain's CDR3 is CGSMGTVGNQPQHF. The CDR3 DNA is TGTGGGAGTATGGGGACAGTGGGCAATCAGCCCCAGCATTTT.

CDR3 in DNA: TGTGCCAGCAGTTTAGGGGGTTACGAAAAACTGTTTTTT. Its translation is CASSLGGYEKLFF. The gene calls are TRBV28 and TRBJ1-4; D is perhaps TRBD1 (5 bases). Trimming cost V 2 bases and J 8 bases, with 9 bases left between them. The CDR3 consists of 13 residues. Germline V gene lookup returns CDR1 MDHEN and CDR2 SYDVKM.

As for this clone: Other DNA sequences within the sample encode an identical CDR3. The chain couples TRBV27 to TRBJ2-2; TRBD2 aligns across 10 bases. CDR1 MNHEY and CDR2 SMNVEV come from the germline V gene (reference sequence). V was clipped by 6 bases and J by 2 bases; unmatched bases: 6. The CDR3 has 16 amino acids. The CDR3 DNA reads TGTGCCAGCAGGGGGCTAGCGGGAGTTAACACCGGGGAGCTGTTTTTT. This encodes CASRGLAGVNTGELFF.

In its sample, this clone was seen once. A read error may explain this, as a much larger clone is one base away. At the DNA level, this CDR3 is encoded by other sequences in the same sample as well. The chain is built from TRBV5-1 and TRBJ1-2; a possible D gene is TRBD1 (6 bases). Germline V gene data show CDR1 as SGHRS and CDR2 as YFSETQ. V was trimmed by 1 base and J by 8 bases, leaving 9 bases between them. The CDR3 spans 12 residues. CDR3 protein: CASSLSRGGYTF. CDR3 bases: TGCGCCAGCAGCTTGAGCAGGGGAGGCTACACCTTC.

V gene TRBV18 combines with J gene TRBJ1-1, with 7 bases lining up with TRBD1. Germline V gene lookup returns CDR1 KGHSH and CDR2 LQKENI. The V and J ends lost 3 bases and 1 base, in that order; junction bases with no gene match: 17. The CDR3 is made up of 19 amino acids. CDR3 DNA sequence: TGTGCCAGCTCACCCAGAAGCGACAGGGAGGTCCTTTGGAACACTGAAGCTTTCTTT. Residues: CASSPRSDREVLWNTEAFF.

The chain carries TRBV25-1 and TRBJ2-3; no clear D. Between the trimmed V and J ends, which lost 6 bases and 5 bases, there was a span of 9 bases. The CDR3 spans 12 residues. Germline CDR1 and CDR2: MGHDK and SYGVNS. CDR3 nucleotide sequence: TGTGCCAGCAGGGCAAGGCGAGATACGCAGTATTTT. Protein: CASRARRDTQYF.

The gene calls are TRBV11-2 and TRBJ2-5; D is unresolved. CDR1 SGHAT and CDR2 FQNNGV come from the germline V gene. The ends were cut back, 3 bases at V and 5 bases at J, with 10 bases in the middle. There are 13 residues in the CDR3. As DNA, the CDR3 is TGTGCCAGCAGCTTCTCTGGACGGGAGACCCAGTACTTC. This encodes CASSFSGRETQYF.

This clone has a count of ten or more. The chain carries TRBV28 and TRBJ1-1, with D maybe TRBD1 (5 bases). Looked up from germline, CDR1 is MDHEN and CDR2 is SYDVKM. The CDR3 sequence is 15 residues long. V was cut by 5 bases and J by 1 base, with 14 bases left in between. CDR3 sequence reads: CASSSQGLKNTEAFF. The DNA for the CDR3 is TGTGCCAGCAGTAGTCAGGGATTAAAGAACACTGAAGCTTTCTTT.

The CDR3 protein is CRAGIDEQFF. In DNA form, the CDR3 reads TGCAGAGCGGGAATCGATGAGCAGTTCTTC. This sequence joins TRBV20-1 and TRBJ2-1, with 7 bases that match TRBD2. This CDR3 contains 10 residues. Germline values: CDR1 DFQATT, CDR2 SNEGSKA (reference sequence).

The rearrangement uses TRBV19 and TRBJ2-1; 8 bases align to TRBD2. V shed 6 bases and J 7 bases; nucleotides not matched to a gene: 11. This CDR3 has 15 amino acids. The germline gives CDR1 LNHDA, CDR2 SQIVND (reference sequence). Here the CDR3 reads CASRRQREKGNEQFF. The CDR3 region has the DNA TGTGCCAGTAGACGTCAGCGGGAGAAGGGGAATGAGCAGTTCTTC.

The chain joins TRBV4-1 to TRBJ1-2; the D gene is possibly TRBD1 (5 bases). In germline, CDR1 is MGHRA, CDR2 YSYEKL. The CDR3 consists of 16 residues. V shed 1 base and J shed 0 bases, with 12 bases lying between them. This chain's CDR3 is CASSQGDSRANYGYTF. CDR3 sequence (DNA): TGCGCCAGCAGCCAAGGCGACAGCAGAGCTAACTATGGCTACACCTTC.

V usage is TRBV10-2 and J usage is TRBJ1-2; D may be TRBD1 (5 bases). V lost 2 bases to trimming and J lost 8 bases, with 15 bases between them. The CDR3 contains 14 residues. CDR1 and CDR2 from the germline V gene are WSHSY and SAAADI. Here the CDR3 reads CASSENAGTSGYTF. The CDR3 DNA reads as TGCGCCAGCAGTGAGAACGCAGGGACGAGCGGCTACACCTTC.

The table lists this clone with a few counts. The chain uses TRBV6-1 and TRBJ1-2, with 9 positions matching TRBD1. CDR3 length equals 15 residues. Germline loops: CDR1 MNHNS, CDR2 SASEGT. Trimming took 3 bases from V and 3 from J; bases not matched to a gene: 5. The CDR3 region has the DNA TGTGCCAGCAGTGAGAGGACAGGGGAGCACTATGGCTACACCTTC. The encoded protein is CASSERTGEHYGYTF.

The gene calls are TRBV2 and TRBJ1-5; D is unclear. The CDR3 loop spans 13 amino acids. In germline, CDR1 is SNHLY, CDR2 FYNNEI. The ends were cut back, 7 bases at V and 7 bases at J, with 14 bases in the middle. The CDR3 bases are TGTGCCAGCACTCTTGATAGAAGGCAGCCCCAGCATTTT. Protein sequence: CASTLDRRQPQHF. The entire variable domain, with the rest obtained from reference TRBV2 and TRBJ1-5, is as follows: EPEVTQTPSHQVTQMGQEVILRCVPISNHLYFYWYRQILGQKVEFLVSFYNNEISEKSEIFDDQFSVERPDGSNFTLKIRSTKLEDSAMYFCASTLDRRQPQHFGDGTRLSIL.

The rearrangement links TRBV18 to TRBJ1-2, with D unresolved. Trimming cost V 5 bases and J 2 bases, with 9 bases left between them. The CDR3 is 13 amino acids. CDR1 is KGHSH, CDR2 LQKENI, per germline. CDR3 nucleotide sequence: TGTGCCAGCTCAGGCGGAGAGAACTATGGCTACACCTTC. Translation: CASSGGENYGYTF.

The chain couples TRBV23-1 to TRBJ2-6; 12 nucleotides match TRBD2. TRBV23-1 is reported as an ORF; its role is uncertain. Trimming removed 3 bases from V and 2 bases from J; junction bases left unmatched: 11. This CDR3 region has 20 residues. The CDR3 DNA is TGCGCCAGCAGTCACACCGCGACTAGCGGGAGCCCCCCTGGGGCCAACGTCCTGACTTTC. Its protein is CASSHTATSGSPPGANVLTF.

J is TRBJ2-2 and V is TRBV11-2; D remains unclear. Trimming removed 0 bases at V and 7 bases at J, with 9 bases between. The germline gives CDR1 SGHAT, CDR2 FQNNGV. CDR3 size: 14 residues. The CDR3 DNA follows: TGTGCCAGCAGCTTAGATGGCCGTGGCGGGGAGCTGTTTTTT. Protein product: CASSLDGRGGELFF.

The chain has TRBV18 and TRBJ1-1; 7 nucleotides agree with TRBD1. Trimming took 2 bases from V and 4 from J; bases not matched to a gene: 7. The CDR3 runs to 15 residues. Germline CDR1 and CDR2: KGHSH and LQKENI. CDR3 sequence reads: CASSPMTGPGTEAFF. The DNA for the CDR3 is TGTGCCAGCTCACCAATGACAGGGCCAGGCACTGAAGCTTTCTTT.